This TCR beta chain was sequenced for a study of blood T cell repertoires in COVID-19. At the level of the study: The samples span acute and convalescent COVID-19 from the United States, Italy and Spain. Nucleic acid was either cDNA or gDNA, and it came from T cells, B-cell-depleted T cells, or PBMCs.

The CDR3 has 14 amino acids. In germline, CDR1 is MDHEN, CDR2 SYDVKM. V gave up 4 bases and J gave up 3 bases, with 12 bases separating them. Profiled with immunoSEQ multiplex PCR; TCRdb holds only in-frame clones, not every one. The sample yields approximately 300,000 clones, around four fifths seen once. The chain uses TRBV28 and TRBJ1-1; tentative D call: TRBD1 (6 bases). This receptor was taken from a woman aged 45-65 years with acute or convalescent COVID-19. Sequencing was carried out using peripheral blood. This CDR3 is CASSSQGQYTEAFF. CDR3 bases: TGTGCCAGCAGTTCCCAGGGGCAGTACACTGAAGCTTTCTTT. The whole variable domain, filled in from reference TRBV28 and TRBJ1-1, reads DVKVTQSSRYLVKRTGEKVFLECVQDMDHENMFWYRQDPGLGLRLIYFSYDVKMKEKGDIPEGYSVSREKKERFSLILESASTNQTSMYLCASSSQGQYTEAFFGQGTRLTVV.